The entry below gives a single T cell receptor beta chain sequence along with its context. Trimming pared 4 bases from V and 4 bases from J, leaving 5 bases between. Germline values: CDR1 MNHEY, CDR2 SVGAGI. The CDR3 runs to 11 residues. The record originates from a study of blood T cell repertoires in COVID-19. As for the study in general: The United States, Italy and Spain supplied acute and convalescent COVID-19 samples. The cDNA or gDNA used as material had been derived from T cells, B-cell-depleted T cells, or PBMCs.

The authors' processing: Amplified reference gene primers provided the basis for estimating nucleated cell counts. Clones were sequenced by immunoSEQ multiplex PCR, and TCRdb holds only the in-frame ones, with some missing. The DNA gave D and trimming, while V, J and clone size come from that table. The data contain roughly 70,000 clones, more than 90% of them seen just once; the ten biggest clones take up approximately 14%. Sequencing was done on a sample of peripheral blood. This chain uses TRBV6-5 with TRBJ2-7; no definite D call. This clonotype was obtained from a human donor with active COVID-19. The donor label of this sample is uncertain. DNA for the CDR3: TGTGCCAGCAGTTCCGTATACGAGCAGTACTTC. The encoded protein is CASSSVYEQYF.